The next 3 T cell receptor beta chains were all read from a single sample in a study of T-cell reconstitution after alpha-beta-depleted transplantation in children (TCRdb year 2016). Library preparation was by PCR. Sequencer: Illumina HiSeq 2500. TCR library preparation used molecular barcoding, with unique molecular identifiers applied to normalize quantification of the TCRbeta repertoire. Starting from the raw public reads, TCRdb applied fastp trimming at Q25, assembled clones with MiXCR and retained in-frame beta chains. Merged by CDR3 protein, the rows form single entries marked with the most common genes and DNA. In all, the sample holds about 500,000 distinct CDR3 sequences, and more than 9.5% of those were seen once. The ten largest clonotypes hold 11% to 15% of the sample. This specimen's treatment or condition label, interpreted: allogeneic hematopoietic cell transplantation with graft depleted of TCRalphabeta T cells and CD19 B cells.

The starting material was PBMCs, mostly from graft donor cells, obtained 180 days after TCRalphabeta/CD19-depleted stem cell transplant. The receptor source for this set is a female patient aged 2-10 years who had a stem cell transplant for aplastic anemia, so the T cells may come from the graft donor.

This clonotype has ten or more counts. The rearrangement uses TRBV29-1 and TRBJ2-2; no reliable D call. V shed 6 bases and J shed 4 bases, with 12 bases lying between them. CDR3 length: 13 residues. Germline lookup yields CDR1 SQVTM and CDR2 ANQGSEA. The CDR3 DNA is TGCAGCGTCCAGTCGTTCATCACCGGGGAGCTGTTTTTT. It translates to CSVQSFITGELFF.

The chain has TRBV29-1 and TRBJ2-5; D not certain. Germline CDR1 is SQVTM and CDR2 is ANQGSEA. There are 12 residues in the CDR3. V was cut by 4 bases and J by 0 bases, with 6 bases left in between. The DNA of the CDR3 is TGCAGCGTTGGGCCATACCAAGAGACCCAGTACTTC. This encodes CSVGPYQETQYF.

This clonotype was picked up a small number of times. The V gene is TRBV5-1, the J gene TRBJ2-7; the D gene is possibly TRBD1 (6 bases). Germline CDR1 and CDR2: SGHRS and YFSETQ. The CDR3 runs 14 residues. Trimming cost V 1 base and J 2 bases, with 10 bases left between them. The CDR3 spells CASSLISGAYEQYF. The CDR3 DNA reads TGCGCCAGCAGCTTGATCTCAGGGGCCTACGAGCAGTACTTC.